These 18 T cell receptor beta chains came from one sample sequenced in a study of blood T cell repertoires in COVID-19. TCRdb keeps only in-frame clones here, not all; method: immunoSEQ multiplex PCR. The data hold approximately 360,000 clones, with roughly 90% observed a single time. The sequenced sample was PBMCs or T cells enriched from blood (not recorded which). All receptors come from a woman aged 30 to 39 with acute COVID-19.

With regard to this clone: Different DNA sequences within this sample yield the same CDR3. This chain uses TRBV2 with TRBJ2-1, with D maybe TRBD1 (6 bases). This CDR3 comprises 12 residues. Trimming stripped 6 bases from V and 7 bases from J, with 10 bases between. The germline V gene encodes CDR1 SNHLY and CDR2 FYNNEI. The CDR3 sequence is CASSAQGNEQFF. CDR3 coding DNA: TGTGCCAGCAGCGCACAGGGAAATGAGCAGTTCTTC.

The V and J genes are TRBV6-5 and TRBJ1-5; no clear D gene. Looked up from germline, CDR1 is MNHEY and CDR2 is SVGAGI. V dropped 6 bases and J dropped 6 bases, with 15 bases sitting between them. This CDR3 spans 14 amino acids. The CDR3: CASRKGGLGQPQHF. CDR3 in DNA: TGTGCCAGCAGAAAGGGAGGGCTAGGTCAGCCCCAGCATTTT.

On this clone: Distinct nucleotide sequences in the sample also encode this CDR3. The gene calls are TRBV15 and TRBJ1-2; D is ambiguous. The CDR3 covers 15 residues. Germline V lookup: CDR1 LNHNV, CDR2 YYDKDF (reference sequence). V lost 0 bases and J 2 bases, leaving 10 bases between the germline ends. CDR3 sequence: CATSRDPRQNYGYTF. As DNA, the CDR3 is TGTGCCACCAGCAGAGATCCGCGGCAGAACTATGGCTACACCTTC.

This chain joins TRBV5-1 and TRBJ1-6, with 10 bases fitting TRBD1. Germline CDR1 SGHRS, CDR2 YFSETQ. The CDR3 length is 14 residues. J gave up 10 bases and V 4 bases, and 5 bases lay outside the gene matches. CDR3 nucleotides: TGCGCCAGCAGCGGGACAGGGGATTACTCACCCCTCCACTTT. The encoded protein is CASSGTGDYSPLHF.

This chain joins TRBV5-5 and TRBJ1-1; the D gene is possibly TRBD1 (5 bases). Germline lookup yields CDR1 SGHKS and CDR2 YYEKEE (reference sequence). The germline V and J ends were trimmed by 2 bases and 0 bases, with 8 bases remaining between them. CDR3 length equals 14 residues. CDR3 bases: TGTGCCAGCAGCTTCGCCAGGGTGAACACTGAAGCTTTCTTT. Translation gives CASSFARVNTEAFF.

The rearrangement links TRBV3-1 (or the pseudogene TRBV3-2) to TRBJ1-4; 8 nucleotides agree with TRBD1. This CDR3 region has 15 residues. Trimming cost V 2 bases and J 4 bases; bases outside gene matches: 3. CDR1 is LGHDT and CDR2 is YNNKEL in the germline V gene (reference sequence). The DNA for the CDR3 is TGTGCCAGCAGCCAACCGGGACAGGTTAATGAAAAACTGTTTTTT. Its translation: CASSQPGQVNEKLFF.

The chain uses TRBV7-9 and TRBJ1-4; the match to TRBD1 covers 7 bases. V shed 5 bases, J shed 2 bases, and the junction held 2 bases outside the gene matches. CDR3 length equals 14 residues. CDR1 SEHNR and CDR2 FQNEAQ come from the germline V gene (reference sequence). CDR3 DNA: TGTGCCAGCAGCCCAGGGGGTACTAATGAAAAACTGTTTTTT. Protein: CASSPGGTNEKLFF.

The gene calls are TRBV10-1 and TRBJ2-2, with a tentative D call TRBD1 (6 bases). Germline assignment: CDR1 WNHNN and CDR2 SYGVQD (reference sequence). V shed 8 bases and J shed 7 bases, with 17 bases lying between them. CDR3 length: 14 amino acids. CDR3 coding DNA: TGCGCCAGCTCGACCGGGGACAAGGTCGGGGAGCTGTTTTTT. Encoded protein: CASSTGDKVGELFF.

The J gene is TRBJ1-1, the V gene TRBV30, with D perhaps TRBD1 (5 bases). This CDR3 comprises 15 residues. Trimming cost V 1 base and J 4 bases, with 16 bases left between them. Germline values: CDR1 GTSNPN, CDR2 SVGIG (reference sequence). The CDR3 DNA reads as TGTGCCTGGAGTGCATATCTGGGGAGGGGCACTGAAGCTTTCTTT. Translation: CAWSAYLGRGTEAFF.

CDR3 sequence reads: CASSLVGRGSYNEQFF. The CDR3 nucleotides read TGTGCCAGCAGCTTAGTAGGCCGGGGCTCCTACAATGAGCAGTTCTTC. The V call is TRBV7-2, the J call TRBJ2-1; D possibly corresponds to TRBD2 (5 bases). The CDR3 has 16 residues. Per germline, CDR1 SGHTA and CDR2 FQGNSA. V dropped 1 base and J dropped 0 bases, with 10 bases sitting between them.

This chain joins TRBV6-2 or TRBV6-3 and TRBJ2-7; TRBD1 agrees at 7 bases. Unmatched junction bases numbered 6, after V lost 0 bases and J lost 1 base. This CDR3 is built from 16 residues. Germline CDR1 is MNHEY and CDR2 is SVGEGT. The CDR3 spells CASSYSDREVSYEQYF. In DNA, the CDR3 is TGTGCCAGCAGTTACTCAGACAGGGAAGTGTCCTACGAGCAGTACTTC.

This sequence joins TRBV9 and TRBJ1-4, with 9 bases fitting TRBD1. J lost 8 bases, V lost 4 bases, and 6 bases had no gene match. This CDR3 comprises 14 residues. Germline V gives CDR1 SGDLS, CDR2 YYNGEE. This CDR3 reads CASSSGTGLEKLFF. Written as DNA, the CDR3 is TGTGCCAGCAGCTCCGGGACAGGGCTCGAAAAACTGTTTTTT.

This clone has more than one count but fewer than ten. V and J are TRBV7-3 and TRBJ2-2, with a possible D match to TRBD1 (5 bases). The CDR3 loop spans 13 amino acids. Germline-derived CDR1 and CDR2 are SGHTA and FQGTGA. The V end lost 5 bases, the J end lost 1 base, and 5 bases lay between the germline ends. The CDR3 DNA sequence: TGTGCCAGCAGCACAGGGAACACCGGGGAGCTGTTTTTT. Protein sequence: CASSTGNTGELFF.

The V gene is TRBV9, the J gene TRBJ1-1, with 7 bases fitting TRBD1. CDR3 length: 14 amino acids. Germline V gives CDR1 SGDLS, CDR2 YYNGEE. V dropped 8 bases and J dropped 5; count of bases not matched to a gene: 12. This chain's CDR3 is CASQPSTGRTEAFF. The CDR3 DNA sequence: TGTGCCAGTCAACCCTCGACAGGGAGGACTGAAGCTTTCTTT.

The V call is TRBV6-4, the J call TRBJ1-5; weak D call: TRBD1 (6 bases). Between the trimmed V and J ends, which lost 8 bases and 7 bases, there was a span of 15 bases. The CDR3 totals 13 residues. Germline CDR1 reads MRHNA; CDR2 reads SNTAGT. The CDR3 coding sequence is TGTGCCAGCGGTCAGACAGGACAACAGCCCCAGCATTTT. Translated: CASGQTGQQPQHF.

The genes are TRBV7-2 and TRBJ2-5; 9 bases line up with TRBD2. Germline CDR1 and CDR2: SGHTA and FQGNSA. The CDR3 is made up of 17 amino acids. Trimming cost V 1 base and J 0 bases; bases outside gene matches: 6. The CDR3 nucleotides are TGTGCCAGCAGCTTAGTAGCGGGGGCCACGTACCAAGAGACCCAGTACTTC. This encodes CASSLVAGATYQETQYF.

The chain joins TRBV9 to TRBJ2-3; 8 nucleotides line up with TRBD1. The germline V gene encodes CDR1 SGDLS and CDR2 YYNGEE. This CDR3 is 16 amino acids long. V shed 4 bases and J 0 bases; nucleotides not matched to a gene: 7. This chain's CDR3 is CASSLNTGGSTDTQYF. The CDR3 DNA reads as TGTGCCAGCAGCTTAAATACAGGGGGAAGCACAGATACGCAGTATTTT.

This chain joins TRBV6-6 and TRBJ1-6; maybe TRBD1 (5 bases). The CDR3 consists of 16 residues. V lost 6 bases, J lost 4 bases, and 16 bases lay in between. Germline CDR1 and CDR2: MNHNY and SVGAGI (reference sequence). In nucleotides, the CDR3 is TGTGCCAGCAGAGACTCAGACAGTGATTATAATTCACCCCTCCACTTT. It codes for CASRDSDSDYNSPLHF.